A selection of T cell receptor beta chains follows, all from one sample in a study of blood T cell repertoires in COVID-19. Only in-frame clones appear in the TCRdb table, and some are missing; sequencing was by immunoSEQ multiplex PCR. The sample holds roughly 43,000 clones, roughly 88% seen once. Material for sequencing was peripheral blood. These receptor sequences come from a human donor in a cohort sampled during active COVID-19. The donor label of this sample is uncertain. Each CDR3 is given with its conserved first and last residue. A D gene is named only where the DNA matches it firmly. A row's size may be missing; if present it is once, few, many or a size class.

d_call clone_size j_call v_call cdr3_nt cdr3_aa
TRBD1 NA TRBJ2-5 TRBV29-1 TGCAGCGTTGCGGTAACAGGGGGATTCCAAGAGACCCAGTACTTC CSVAVTGGFQETQYF
NA NA TRBJ2-5 TRBV7-2 TGTGCCAGCAGCTTAGGGCAGGGTGTAGGAGAGACCCAGTACTTC CASSLGQGVGETQYF
TRBD2 NA TRBJ2-3 TRBV28 TGTGCCAGCAGTACCCCGGGACTAGCAGCGGCAGATACGCAGTATTTT CASSTPGLAAADTQYF
NA NA TRBJ1-2 TRBV5-4 TGTGCCAGCACTGGACTGAACTATGGCTACACCTTC CASTGLNYGYTF
TRBD1 NA TRBJ1-1 TRBV19 TGTGCCAGTAGTACTGACAGGGGTGTAAACACTGAAGCTTTCTTT CASSTDRGVNTEAFF
TRBD2 NA TRBJ2-3 TRBV6-4 TGTGCCAGCAGTGACCGGCGGGGGGGCACAGATACGCAGTATTTT CASSDRRGGTDTQYF
NA NA TRBJ1-1 TRBV4-3 TGCGCCAGCAGCCAAGATCGGGGGAACACTGAAGCTTTCTTT CASSQDRGNTEAFF
NA NA TRBJ2-7 TRBV6-5 TGTGCCAGCAGTTACTCCAGGGGGGCCTACGAGCAGTACTTC CASSYSRGAYEQYF
TRBD1 NA TRBJ1-4 TRBV3-1/TRBV3-2 TGTGCCAGCAGCTCCTATGACAGGGGGGCAACTAATGAAAAACTGTTTTTT CASSSYDRGATNEKLFF
TRBD1 NA TRBJ2-7 TRBV7-8 TGTGCCAGCAGCTTAGACAGGGGGATCTACGAGCAGTACTTC CASSLDRGIYEQYF
NA NA TRBJ1-2 TRBV6-5 TGTGCCAGCAGTTACTATACAGGCCTCGTTAACTATGGCTACACCTTC CASSYYTGLVNYGYTF
NA NA TRBJ1-3 TRBV25-1 TGTGCCAGCAGTAAGTCAGGGAACCGAAACACCATATATTTT CASSKSGNRNTIYF
TRBD1 once TRBJ1-2 TRBV6-6 TGTGCCAGCAGTCCGGACAGGGGGCTAGGGGGCTACACCTTC CASSPDRGLGGYTF
NA NA TRBJ1-1 TRBV2 TGTGCCAGCGGGGGGGAGGTGAGTGAAGCTTTCTTT CASGGEVSEAFF
NA NA TRBJ2-2 TRBV3-1/TRBV3-2 TGTGCCAGCAGCCAAGATAGGAAACAGGGAAACACCGGGGAGCTGTTTTTT CASSQDRKQGNTGELFF
TRBD1 NA TRBJ1-2 TRBV5-1 TGCGCCAGCAGCTTGGGGACAGGGATTAACTATGGCTACACCTTC CASSLGTGINYGYTF
NA NA TRBJ2-5 TRBV11-2 TGTGCCAGCAGCTTACGGCGGAGGGAGACCCAGTACTTC CASSLRRRETQYF
TRBD1 once TRBJ1-2 TRBV2 TGTGCCAGCAGTGGCAGGGGACAGGGTGGCTACACCTTC CASSGRGQGGYTF
TRBD1 few TRBJ1-2 TRBV12-3/TRBV12-4 TGTGCCAGCAGTTTCTCCGGGACAGGCGGCTACACCTTC CASSFSGTGGYTF